This T cell receptor (beta chain) is drawn from a study of patients and donors after allogeneic stem cell transplantation. TCRdb recomputed calls from the RT-PCR reads with MiXCR, one row per CDR3 protein. The table shows about a million distinct CDR3 sequences, with about a sixth occurring only once. A few counts support this clonotype. The germline CDR1 and CDR2 sequences are LNHDA and SQIVND (reference sequence). The CDR3 has 11 residues. V lost 7 bases, J lost 11 bases, and 6 bases stayed unmatched. This chain uses TRBV19 with TRBJ1-1; 8 nucleotides align to TRBD1. This sequence originates from a human donor who was either an allogeneic HSCT recipient or a stem cell or donor lymphocyte infusion donor (not recorded which). It is not recorded whose cells these are; they may come from a transplant donor. The material sequenced was blood, either unsorted or a sorted T cell fraction (not recorded which). The CDR3 nucleotides are TGTGCCAGTATTCTCCGGGACAGGGCTTTCTTT. Translation: CASILRDRAFF.